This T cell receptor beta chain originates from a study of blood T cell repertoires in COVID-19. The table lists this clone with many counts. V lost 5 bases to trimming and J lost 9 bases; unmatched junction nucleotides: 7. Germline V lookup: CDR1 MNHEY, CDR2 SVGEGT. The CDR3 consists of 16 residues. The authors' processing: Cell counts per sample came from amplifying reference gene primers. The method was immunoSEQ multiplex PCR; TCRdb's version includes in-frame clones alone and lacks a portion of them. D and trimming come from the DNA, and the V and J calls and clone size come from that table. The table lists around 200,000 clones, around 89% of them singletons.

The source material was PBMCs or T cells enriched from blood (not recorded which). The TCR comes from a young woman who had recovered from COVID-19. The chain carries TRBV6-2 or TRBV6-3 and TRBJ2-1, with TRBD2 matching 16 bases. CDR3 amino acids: CASSTGTSGGAAEQFF. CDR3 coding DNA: TGTGCCAGCAGTACCGGGACTAGCGGGGGGGCCGCTGAGCAGTTCTTC.